The present T cell receptor (beta chain) was sequenced within a study of blood T cell repertoires in COVID-19. Study summary: Sites in the United States, Italy and Spain provided acute and convalescent COVID-19 samples. PBMCs, B-cell-depleted T cells, or T cells provided the cDNA or gDNA that made up the material.

Trimming pared 5 bases from V and 5 bases from J, leaving 18 bases between. This CDR3 spans 15 amino acids. In germline, CDR1 is LGHNA, CDR2 YSLEER. Per the authors' pipeline: Amplified reference gene primers provided the basis for estimating nucleated cell counts. Data came from immunoSEQ multiplex PCR; TCRdb stores just in-frame clones and leaves some out. The D gene and trimming were derived from the DNA, and the V and J assignments and clone size from that table. The table includes roughly 200,000 clones, around 84% detected once. Sequencing input: peripheral blood. The chain couples TRBV4-3 to TRBJ1-1; a possible D gene is TRBD1 (5 bases). The clonotype was recovered from a man in his sixties with acute or convalescent COVID-19. CDR3 loop: CASSSRSGGVTEAFF. CDR3 bases: TGCGCCAGCAGCTCACGCTCCGGGGGGGTGACTGAAGCTTTCTTT.